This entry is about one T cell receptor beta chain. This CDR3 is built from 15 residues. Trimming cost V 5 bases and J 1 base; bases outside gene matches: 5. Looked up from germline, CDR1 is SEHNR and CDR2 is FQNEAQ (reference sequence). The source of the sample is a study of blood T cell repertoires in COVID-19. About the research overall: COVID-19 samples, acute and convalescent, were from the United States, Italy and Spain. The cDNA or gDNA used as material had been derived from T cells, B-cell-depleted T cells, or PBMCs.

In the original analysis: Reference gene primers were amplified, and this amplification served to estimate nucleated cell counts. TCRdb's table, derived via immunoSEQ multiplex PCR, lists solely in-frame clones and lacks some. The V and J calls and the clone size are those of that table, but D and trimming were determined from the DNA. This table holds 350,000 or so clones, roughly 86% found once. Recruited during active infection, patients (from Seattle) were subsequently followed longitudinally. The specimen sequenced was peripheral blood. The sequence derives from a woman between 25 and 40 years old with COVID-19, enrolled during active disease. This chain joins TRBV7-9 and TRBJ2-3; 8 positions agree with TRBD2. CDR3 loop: CASSDTGGGTDTQYF. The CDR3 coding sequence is TGTGCCAGCAGCGACACGGGAGGGGGCACAGATACGCAGTATTTT. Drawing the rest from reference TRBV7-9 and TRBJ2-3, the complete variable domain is DTGVSQNPRHKITKRGQNVTFRCDPISEHNRLYWYRQTLGQGPEFLTYFQNEAQLEKSRLLSDRFSAERPKGSFSTLEIQRTEQGDSAMYLCASSDTGGGTDTQYFGPGTRLTVL.